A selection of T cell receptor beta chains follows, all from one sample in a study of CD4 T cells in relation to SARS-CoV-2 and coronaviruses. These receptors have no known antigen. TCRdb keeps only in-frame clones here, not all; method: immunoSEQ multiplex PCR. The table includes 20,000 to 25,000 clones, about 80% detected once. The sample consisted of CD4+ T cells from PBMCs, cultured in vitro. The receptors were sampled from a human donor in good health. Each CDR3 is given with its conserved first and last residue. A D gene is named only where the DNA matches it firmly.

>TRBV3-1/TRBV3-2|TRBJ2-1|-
CASSQGGSYNEQFF
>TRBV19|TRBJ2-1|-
CASRQLGQNNEQFF
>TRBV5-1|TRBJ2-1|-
CASIPTGGGVLGNEQFF
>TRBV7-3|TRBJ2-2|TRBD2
CASSQGLASDTGELFF
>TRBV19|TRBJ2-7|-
CASSISGQGDEQYF
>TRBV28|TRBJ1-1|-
CASSSRDTMNTEAFF
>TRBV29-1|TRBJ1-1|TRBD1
CSVYRGDTEAFF
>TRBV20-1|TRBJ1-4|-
CSASGIPGQHNEKLFF
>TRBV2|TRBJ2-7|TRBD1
CATRGTGPPEQYF
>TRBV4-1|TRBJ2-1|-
CASSQGLRNGEQFF
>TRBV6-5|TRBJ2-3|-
CASSLPGGATQYF
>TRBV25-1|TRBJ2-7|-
CASHPAGSYEQYF
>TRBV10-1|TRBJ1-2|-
CARTTPRVGPNYGYTF
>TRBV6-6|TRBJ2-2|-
CASIAGSNTGELFF
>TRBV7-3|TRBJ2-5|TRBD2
CASSLTGGTSGTERETQYF
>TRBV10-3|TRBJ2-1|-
CAIRTGFEQFF
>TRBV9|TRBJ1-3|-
CASSAGMGTGNTIYF
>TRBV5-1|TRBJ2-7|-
CASSVGSSYEQYF
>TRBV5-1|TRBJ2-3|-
CASSALLATSTDTQYF
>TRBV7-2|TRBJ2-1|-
CASSLGTVSYNEQFF
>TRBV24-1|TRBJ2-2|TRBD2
CATGLAGTGELFF